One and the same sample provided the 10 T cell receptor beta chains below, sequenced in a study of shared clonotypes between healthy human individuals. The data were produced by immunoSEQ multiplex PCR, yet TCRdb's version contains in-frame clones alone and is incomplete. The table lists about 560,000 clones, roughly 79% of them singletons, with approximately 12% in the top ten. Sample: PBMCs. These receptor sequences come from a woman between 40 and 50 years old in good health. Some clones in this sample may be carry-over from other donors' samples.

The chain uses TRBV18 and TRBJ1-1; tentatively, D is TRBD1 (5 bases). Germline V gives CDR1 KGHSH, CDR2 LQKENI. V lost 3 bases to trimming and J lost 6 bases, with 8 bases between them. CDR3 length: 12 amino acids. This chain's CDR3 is CASSPTGPEAFF. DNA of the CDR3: TGTGCCAGCTCACCCACAGGACCTGAAGCTTTCTTT.

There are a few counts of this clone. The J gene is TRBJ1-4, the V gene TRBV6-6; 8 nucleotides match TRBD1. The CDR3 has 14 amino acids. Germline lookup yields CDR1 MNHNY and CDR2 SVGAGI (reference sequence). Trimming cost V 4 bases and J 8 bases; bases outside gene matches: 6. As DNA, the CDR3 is TGTGCCAGCAGTTCGCGACAGGGGAGCGAAAAACTGTTTTTT. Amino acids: CASSSRQGSEKLFF.

CDR3 loop: CASSADSSTDTQYF. The CDR3 nucleotides read TGTGCCAGCAGTGCAGATTCGAGCACAGATACGCAGTATTTT. The chain combines TRBV2 with TRBJ2-3; D is uncertain. CDR3 length equals 14 residues. The germline V and J ends were trimmed by 4 bases and 0 bases, with 8 bases remaining between them. Per the germline V gene, CDR1 is SNHLY and CDR2 is FYNNEI. The full variable domain, completed using reference TRBV2 and TRBJ2-3, is EPEVTQTPSHQVTQMGQEVILRCVPISNHLYFYWYRQILGQKVEFLVSFYNNEISEKSEIFDDQFSVERPDGSNFTLKIRSTKLEDSAMYFCASSADSSTDTQYFGPGTRLTVL.

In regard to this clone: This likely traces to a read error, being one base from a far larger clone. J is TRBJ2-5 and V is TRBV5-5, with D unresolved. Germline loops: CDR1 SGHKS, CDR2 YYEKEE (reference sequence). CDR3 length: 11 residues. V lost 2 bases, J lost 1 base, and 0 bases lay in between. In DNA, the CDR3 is TGTGCCAGCAGCTTCCAAGAGACCCAGTACTTC. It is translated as CASSFQETQYF.

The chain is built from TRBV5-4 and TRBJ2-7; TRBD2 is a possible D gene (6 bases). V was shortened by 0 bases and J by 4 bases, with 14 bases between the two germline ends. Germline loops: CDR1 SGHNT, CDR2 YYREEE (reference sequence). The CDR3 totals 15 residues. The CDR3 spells CASSLGASELYEQYF. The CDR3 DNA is TGTGCCAGCAGCTTGGGGGCTAGCGAGCTTTACGAGCAGTACTTC.

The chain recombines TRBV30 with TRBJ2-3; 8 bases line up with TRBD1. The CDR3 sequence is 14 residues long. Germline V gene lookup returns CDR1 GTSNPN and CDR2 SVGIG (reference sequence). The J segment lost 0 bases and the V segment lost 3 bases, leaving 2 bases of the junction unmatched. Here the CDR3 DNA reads TGTGCCTGGAGGAGGGACAGGAGCACAGATACGCAGTATTTT. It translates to CAWRRDRSTDTQYF.

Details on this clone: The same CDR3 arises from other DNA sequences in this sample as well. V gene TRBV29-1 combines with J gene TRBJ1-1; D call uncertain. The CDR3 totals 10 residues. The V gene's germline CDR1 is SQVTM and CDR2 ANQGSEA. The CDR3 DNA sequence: TGCAGTGCGACCGGGGATGGAGCTTTCTTT. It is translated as CSATGDGAFF.

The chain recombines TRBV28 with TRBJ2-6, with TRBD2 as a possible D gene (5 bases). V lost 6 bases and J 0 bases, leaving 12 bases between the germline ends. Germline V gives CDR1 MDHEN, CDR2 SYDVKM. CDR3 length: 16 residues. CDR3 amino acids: CASSSEAVSGANVLTF. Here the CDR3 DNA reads TGTGCCAGCAGCTCAGAAGCGGTCTCTGGGGCCAACGTCCTGACTTTC.

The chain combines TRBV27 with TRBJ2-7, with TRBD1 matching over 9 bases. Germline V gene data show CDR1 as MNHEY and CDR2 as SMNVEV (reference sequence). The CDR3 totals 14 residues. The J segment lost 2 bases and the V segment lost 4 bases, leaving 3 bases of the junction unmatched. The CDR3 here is CASSSRQGAYEQYF. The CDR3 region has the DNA TGTGCCAGCAGTTCACGACAGGGGGCCTACGAGCAGTACTTC.

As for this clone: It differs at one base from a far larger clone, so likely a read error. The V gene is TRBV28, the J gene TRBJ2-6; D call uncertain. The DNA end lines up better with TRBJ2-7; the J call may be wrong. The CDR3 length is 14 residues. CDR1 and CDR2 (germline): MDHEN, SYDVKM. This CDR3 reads CASSLMKFCSEQYF. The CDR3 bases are TGTGCCAGCAGTTTAATGAAGTTTTGCAGCGAGCAGTACTTC.